The 29 T cell receptor beta chains given below trace back to one sample, sequenced in a study of T-cell memory formation after mild COVID-19. TCRdb ran MiXCR on the 5' RACE reads and lists one entry per CDR3 protein. The table has roughly 400,000 distinct CDR3 sequences, approximately 16% seen once. Sequenced material: PBMCs or a T cell subset sorted from them (not recorded which). The receptors originated from a man aged 18 to 30 who had mild COVID-19 (a few samples of this study predate the infection). Cell type and time point are not known.

J is TRBJ1-1 and V is TRBV7-9; D might be TRBD1 (6 bases). Trimming shortened V by 3 bases and J by 1 base, and 12 bases separated the two germline ends. The CDR3 runs to 15 residues. CDR1 and CDR2 (germline): SEHNR, FQNEAQ (reference sequence). Here the CDR3 reads CASSFSLGQNTEAFF. CDR3 DNA sequence: TGTGCCAGCAGCTTCTCTTTGGGACAGAACACTGAAGCTTTCTTT.

J is TRBJ2-3 and V is TRBV7-2, with D perhaps being TRBD1 or TRBD2 (6 bases each). V lost 5 bases to trimming and J lost 1 base, with 16 bases between them. CDR3 length: 16 amino acids. CDR1 and CDR2 (germline): SGHTA, FQGNSA. As DNA, the CDR3 is TGTGCCAGCAGCCCCTCGTGGGGGGCCCGCACAGATACGCAGTATTTT. Protein sequence: CASSPSWGARTDTQYF.

V usage is TRBV2 and J usage is TRBJ1-6, with 7 nucleotides matching TRBD1. The V gene's germline CDR1 is SNHLY and CDR2 FYNNEI. The trim removed 6 bases at V and 7 bases at J, leaving 12 bases unmatched. The CDR3 covers 16 residues. CDR3 amino acids: CASSAPGQSRNSPLHF. CDR3 DNA: TGTGCCAGCAGCGCTCCGGGACAGTCGAGGAATTCACCCCTCCACTTT.

V is TRBV11-3 and J is TRBJ2-2; possibly TRBD2 for D (5 bases). Germline assignment: CDR1 SGHNT and CDR2 YENEEA. The length of the CDR3 is 14 residues. The V and J ends lost 5 bases and 1 base respectively, with 8 bases between them. The CDR3: CASSRRENTGELFF. The DNA for the CDR3 is TGTGCCAGCAGCCGCCGGGAGAACACCGGGGAGCTGTTTTTT. The whole variable domain, filled in from reference TRBV11-3 and TRBJ2-2, reads EAGVVQSPRYKIIEKKQPVAFWCNPISGHNTLYWYLQNLGQGPELLIRYENEEAVDDSQLPKDRFSAERLKGVDSTLKIQPAELGDSAVYLCASSRRENTGELFFGEGSRLTVL.

In this sample, this clonotype turned up a few times. This rearrangement joins TRBV7-2 to TRBJ2-5, with 15 nucleotides matching TRBD2. The CDR3 length is 17 residues. Germline loops: CDR1 SGHTA, CDR2 FQGNSA. The trim removed 4 bases at V and 5 bases at J, leaving 8 bases unmatched. DNA of the CDR3: TGTGCCAGCAGCTCCCGGACTAGCGGGGGGGCGCGGGAGACCCAGTACTTC. Its translation: CASSSRTSGGARETQYF.

The chain couples TRBV7-9 to TRBJ2-2; weak D call: TRBD2 (5 bases). Germline V gene lookup returns CDR1 SEHNR and CDR2 FQNEAQ (reference sequence). This CDR3 has 10 amino acids. Trimming cost V 8 bases and J 7 bases, with 5 bases left between them. CDR3 protein: CASGGGELFF. The CDR3 region has the DNA TGTGCCAGCGGAGGCGGGGAGCTGTTTTTT.

This sequence joins TRBV18 and TRBJ2-5; 8 bases fit TRBD1. CDR1 KGHSH and CDR2 LQKENI come from the germline V gene. The CDR3 consists of 16 residues. The V and J ends lost 3 bases and 2 bases, in that order; junction bases with no gene match: 8. This CDR3 reads CASSPNSQGAQETQYF. CDR3 in DNA: TGTGCCAGCTCACCGAATAGCCAGGGGGCACAAGAGACCCAGTACTTC.

This sequence joins TRBV18 and TRBJ1-1; TRBD1 matches 11 bases. The CDR3 covers 13 residues. CDR1 and CDR2 (germline): KGHSH, LQKENI. V gave up 4 bases and J gave up 9 bases; unmatched junction bases: 4. CDR3 region: CASSLEDRGQAFF. The CDR3, as DNA: TGTGCCAGCTCACTAGAGGACAGGGGGCAAGCTTTCTTT.

At least ten counts were recorded for this clonotype. The V gene is TRBV20-1, the J gene TRBJ2-3; D gene unclear. The length of the CDR3 is 13 residues. CDR1 and CDR2 from the germline V gene are DFQATT and SNEGSKA (reference sequence). Trimming took 5 bases from V and 8 from J, leaving 17 bases between them. The CDR3 protein is CSAPRPPAVTQYF. The DNA for the CDR3 is TGCAGTGCTCCTCGGCCCCCTGCTGTTACGCAGTATTTT.

V is TRBV30 and J is TRBJ2-7; 9 bases are a match to TRBD1. With V trimmed by 1 base and J by 5 bases, 18 bases remained unmatched. CDR3 length: 18 amino acids. Germline CDR1 GTSNPN, CDR2 SVGIG (reference sequence). The CDR3 DNA reads as TGTGCCTGGAGTGGGGTACTGAGGACGGGACAGGGTTATAACGAGCAGTACTTC. Translating it yields CAWSGVLRTGQGYNEQYF.

This rearrangement joins TRBV4-1 to TRBJ2-7; D gene unclear. V shed 0 bases and J shed 1 base, with 10 bases lying between them. The germline CDR1 and CDR2 sequences are MGHRA and YSYEKL. CDR3 size: 15 residues. The CDR3 sequence: CASSQEPADSYEQYV. CDR3 nucleotides: TGCGCCAGCAGCCAAGAACCTGCCGATTCCTACGAGCAGTACGTC.

This clonotype was seen only a few times. The chain links TRBV11-2 to TRBJ2-3; 13 nucleotides line up with TRBD2. CDR1 and CDR2 from the germline V gene are SGHAT and FQNNGV. CDR3 length equals 15 residues. J lost 5 bases, V lost 5 bases, and 4 bases had no gene match. The CDR3 bases are TGTGCCAGCAGCGTGGGACTAGCGGGGAGAGATACGCAGTATTTT. It yields the protein CASSVGLAGRDTQYF.

The chain is built from TRBV15 and TRBJ2-3, with D perhaps TRBD2 (7 bases). The CDR3 has 14 residues. V lost 5 bases and J lost 3, with 12 bases in between. The germline V gene has CDR1 LNHNV and CDR2 YYDKDF (reference sequence). The CDR3 sequence: CATSAGARTDTQYF. The CDR3 DNA follows: TGTGCCACCAGCGCGGGGGCCAGGACAGATACGCAGTATTTT.

This clonotype has only a few counts. The chain combines TRBV28 with TRBJ1-6, with 8 positions matching TRBD1. The CDR3 covers 14 residues. CDR1 and CDR2 from the germline V gene are MDHEN and SYDVKM. V lost 6 bases and J lost 6; bases outside the gene matches: 4. This CDR3 reads CASSRTGFNSPLHF. In DNA, the CDR3 is TGTGCCAGCAGCCGGACAGGGTTTAATTCACCCCTCCACTTT. The full variable domain, with the rest looked up from reference TRBV28 and TRBJ1-6, is DVKVTQSSRYLVKRTGEKVFLECVQDMDHENMFWYRQDPGLGLRLIYFSYDVKMKEKGDIPEGYSVSREKKERFSLILESASTNQTSMYLCASSRTGFNSPLHFGNGTRLTVT.

At least ten counts were recorded for this clonotype. This chain joins TRBV15 and TRBJ2-2; D may correspond to TRBD1 or TRBD2 (5 bases each). The CDR3 is 15 amino acids. Germline loops: CDR1 LNHNV, CDR2 YYDKDF (reference sequence). The V and J ends lost 1 base and 3 bases respectively, with 9 bases between them. The CDR3 bases are TGTGCCACCAGCAGAGGGGACGGAGACACCGGGGAGCTGTTTTTT. It codes for CATSRGDGDTGELFF.

The genes are TRBV2 and TRBJ2-5; possible D gene TRBD1, 6 bases. This CDR3 is built from 14 residues. V was pared by 7 bases and J by 5 bases, with 17 bases between. Germline loops: CDR1 SNHLY, CDR2 FYNNEI. The CDR3 DNA follows: TGTGCCAGCACCGGGACACGCATAAGGGAGACCCAGTACTTC. This encodes CASTGTRIRETQYF.

The chain uses TRBV10-3 and TRBJ2-5, with D maybe TRBD2 (6 bases). CDR1 is ENHRY, CDR2 SYGVKD, per germline. Trimming left V 7 bases short and J 1 base short, with 13 bases between. The CDR3 covers 14 residues. The CDR3 is CAITPEGFQETQYF. The CDR3 nucleotides read TGTGCCATCACTCCGGAGGGGTTCCAAGAGACCCAGTACTTC.

The chain links TRBV9 to TRBJ2-3, with no clear D. The V end lost 1 base, the J end lost 4 bases, and 10 bases lay between the germline ends. Germline loops: CDR1 SGDLS, CDR2 YYNGEE. CDR3 length: 14 amino acids. CDR3 DNA: TGTGCCAGCAGCGTACGAGGTTGGGCAGATACGCAGTATTTT. It is translated as CASSVRGWADTQYF. The complete variable domain, with remaining parts taken from reference TRBV9 and TRBJ2-3, reads DSGVTQTPKHLITATGQRVTLRCSPRSGDLSVYWYQQSLDQGLQFLIQYYNGEERAKGNILERFSAQQFPDLHSELNLSSLELGDSALYFCASSVRGWADTQYFGPGTRLTVL.

The CDR3 DNA reads as TGTGCCAGCAGCCAATACAGCGCAGGGAGTACGGTGAACACTGAAGCTTTCTTT. Translated: CASSQYSAGSTVNTEAFF. The genes are TRBV4-2 and TRBJ1-1; possible D gene TRBD1, 5 bases. The CDR3 length is 18 residues. CDR1 is LGHNA and CDR2 is YNFKEQ in the germline V gene. Deletions cut 2 bases from V and 0 bases from J, with 19 bases between.

This chain links TRBV2 with TRBJ2-2; no reliable D call. The CDR3 has 14 amino acids. The germline V gene encodes CDR1 SNHLY and CDR2 FYNNEI. The V gene lost 8 bases and the J gene lost 3 bases, with 13 bases spanning the gap. The CDR3 spells CASQALKDTGELFF. In nucleotides, the CDR3 is TGTGCCAGCCAGGCGCTTAAGGACACCGGGGAGCTGTTTTTT.

The rearrangement links TRBV7-2 to TRBJ1-2; perhaps TRBD1 as D (5 bases). Germline V CDR1 and CDR2: SGHTA, FQGNSA. Trimming removed 5 bases at V and 6 bases at J, with 13 bases between. CDR3 length: 13 residues. The CDR3 loop reads CASSAQGGNGYTF. The CDR3, as DNA: TGTGCCAGCAGCGCCCAGGGAGGGAATGGCTACACCTTC.

The table lists this clonotype with a few counts. The chain uses TRBV6-5 and TRBJ1-3, with D possibly matching TRBD1 (5 bases). CDR1 and CDR2 from the germline V gene are MNHEY and SVGAGI. The CDR3 runs 15 residues. The V gene lost 6 bases and the J gene lost 1 base, with 13 bases spanning the gap. The CDR3 DNA sequence: TGTGCCAGCAGAGATGTGGGGCAATCTGGAAACACCATATATTTT. It codes for CASRDVGQSGNTIYF.

This clonotype was recorded a few times. The chain carries TRBV7-2 and TRBJ1-2; 11 nucleotides match TRBD1. The CDR3 spans 15 residues. The V gene end was trimmed by 5 bases and the J gene end by 8 bases; junction bases not matched to a gene: 10. Germline-derived CDR1 and CDR2 are SGHTA and FQGNSA. CDR3 nucleotide sequence: TGTGCCAGCAGCCCTCCGGGACAGGGGGACGGAGGCTACACCTTC. This sequence encodes CASSPPGQGDGGYTF. The entire variable domain, with the rest obtained from reference TRBV7-2 and TRBJ1-2, is as follows: GAGVSQSPSNKVTEKGKDVELRCDPISGHTALYWYRQSLGQGLEFLIYFQGNSAPDKSGLPSDRFSAERTGGSVSTLTIQRTQQEDSAVYLCASSPPGQGDGGYTFGSGTRLTVV.

The V gene is TRBV12-3 or TRBV12-4, the J gene TRBJ2-5; the match to TRBD1 covers 9 bases. V gave up 0 bases and J gave up 1 base; unmatched junction bases: 3. The length of the CDR3 is 16 residues. The CDR3 here is CASSLAGTGIQETQYF. The CDR3 DNA sequence: TGTGCCAGCAGTTTAGCCGGGACAGGGATCCAAGAGACCCAGTACTTC.

For this clonotype: This sequence may be a read error, since a much larger clone differs from it by one base. The J gene is TRBJ1-1, the V gene TRBV5-1, with 10 bases identical to TRBD1. The germline V gene encodes CDR1 SGHRS and CDR2 YFSETQ. V was clipped by 4 bases and J by 2 bases; unmatched bases: 8. The CDR3 is 16 amino acids. The CDR3 reads CASSHDRGQLNTEAFF. DNA for the CDR3: TGCGCCAGCAGCCATGACAGGGGGCAACTAAACACTGAAGCTTTCTTT.

This clonotype occurred a few times. The chain employs TRBV12-3 or TRBV12-4 and TRBJ2-6, with TRBD2 matching 7 bases. V was clipped by 7 bases and J by 1 base; unmatched bases: 4. This CDR3 is built from 15 residues. CDR3 protein: CASNLGGSGANVLTF. Here the CDR3 DNA reads TGTGCCAGCAACTTGGGAGGGTCTGGGGCCAACGTCCTGACTTTC.

V usage is TRBV6-2 or TRBV6-3 and J usage is TRBJ1-1, with D unresolved. The V gene's germline CDR1 is MNHEY and CDR2 SVGEGT. The CDR3 contains 12 residues. The V and J ends lost 6 bases and 0 bases respectively, with 5 bases between them. The CDR3 loop reads CASRRVNTEAFF. The CDR3 nucleotides are TGTGCCAGCAGGCGAGTGAACACTGAAGCTTTCTTT.

This clonotype has a handful of counts. This chain uses TRBV7-2 with TRBJ1-2; TRBD1 is a possible D gene (6 bases). Germline V gene data show CDR1 as SGHTA and CDR2 as FQGNSA. This CDR3 is built from 13 residues. Deletions cut 3 bases from V and 13 bases from J, with 18 bases between. The CDR3: CASSLAITTGCTF. CDR3 nucleotides: TGTGCCAGCAGCTTGGCCATTACCACAGGGTGCACCTTC.

In this sample, this clonotype turned up many times. V gene TRBV6-5 combines with J gene TRBJ2-7; tentative D call: TRBD1 (6 bases). Trimming cost V 2 bases and J 2 bases, with 10 bases left between them. CDR3 length equals 14 residues. Germline lookup yields CDR1 MNHEY and CDR2 SVGAGI. The CDR3 coding sequence is TGTGCCAGCAGTTACCTAACAGGGACCTACGAGCAGTACTTC. It translates to CASSYLTGTYEQYF.